What follows is one T cell receptor beta chain and its context. Its antigen is undetermined. The germline gives CDR1 LNHNV, CDR2 YYDKDF (reference sequence). V lost 0 bases, J lost 3 bases, and 17 bases lay in between. The CDR3 runs 17 residues. 60 Vbeta and 13 Jbeta primers were used in PCR. Profiled with immunoSEQ multiplex PCR; TCRdb holds only in-frame clones, not every one. The sample includes around 160,000 clones, 75% to 80% seen only once; the top ten take around 3%. This record comes from a study of cytomegalovirus exposure and HLA in healthy donors. Study-wide points: Earlier analysis yielded a pattern in which most TCR beta V segments were productive about 90% or about 30% of the time.

The sequencing sample was made of PBMCs. This clonotype was obtained from a man aged 35 to 55 in good health and CMV-seropositive. The gene calls are TRBV15 and TRBJ2-5; D possibly corresponds to TRBD1 (5 bases). The CDR3 nucleotides read TGTGCCACCAGCAGAGATCCGCCCGGACACGAAGAAGAGACCCAGTACTTC. As protein: CATSRDPPGHEEETQYF.